These T cell receptor beta chains were read from a single sample in a study of cytomegalovirus exposure and HLA in healthy donors. TCRdb's copy holds only in-frame clones and misses some; the assay was immunoSEQ multiplex PCR. In the table there are about 110,000 clones, more than 65% of which are singletons. Specimen: PBMCs. Receptors originate from a young man in good health and CMV-seronegative. Each CDR3 is given with its conserved first and last residue. The D gene is left open where the match is weak. Part of the rows lack a size; the others show once, few, many or a class for expanded clones.

d_call,v_call,j_call,clone_size,cdr3_nt,cdr3_aa
.,TRBV5-5,TRBJ1-1,.,TGTGCCAGCAGCACTGGACTTCTGAACACTGAAGCTTTCTTT,CASSTGLLNTEAFF
.,TRBV28,TRBJ2-7,.,TGTGCCAGCGCGATTACGGTCGAGCAGTACTTC,CASAITVEQYF
.,TRBV11-3,TRBJ2-1,few,TGTGCCAGCAGCTTAGGTGGACAGAAAGTATACAATGAGCAGTTCTTC,CASSLGGQKVYNEQFF
TRBD1,TRBV30,TRBJ2-3,few,TGTGCCTGGGGTCGCCTGACAGGGGCTAGCACAGATACGCAGTATTTT,CAWGRLTGASTDTQYF
TRBD1,TRBV4-3,TRBJ2-5,.,TGCGCCAGCAGCCAAGGCTCCGGGACAGGGGGCTGGAAGCAGTACTTC,CASSQGSGTGGWKQYF
TRBD1,TRBV7-8,TRBJ2-3,once,TGTGCCAGCAGCTTAGCTGGACAGGTATTCACAGATACGCAGTATTTT,CASSLAGQVFTDTQYF
TRBD1,TRBV5-6,TRBJ1-3,.,TGTGCCAGCAGCTTGGTGGGCGGGACAGATGGAAACACCATATATTTT,CASSLVGGTDGNTIYF
.,TRBV29-1,TRBJ2-3,.,TGCAGCGCCAAGTCAGGGGCAGATACGCAGTATTTT,CSAKSGADTQYF
.,TRBV27,TRBJ2-5,.,TGTGCCAGCAGTTTCGGAACAGCGGAAGAGACCCAGTACTTC,CASSFGTAEETQYF
.,TRBV6-1,TRBJ1-5,medium-sized,TGTGCCACCCGAAACAGTGATAGCAATCAGCCCCAGCATTTT,CATRNSDSNQPQHF
.,TRBV25-1,TRBJ2-1,.,TGTGCCAGCAGTGAATACTCGGGAGCCTACAATGAGCAGTTCTTC,CASSEYSGAYNEQFF
TRBD2,TRBV20-1,TRBJ2-1,few,TGCAGGGGAGGGCGAGGCAATGAGCAGTTCTTC,CRGGRGNEQFF
.,TRBV28,TRBJ2-7,.,TGTGCCAGCAGTTTGAAGGTCCCAGGGGAGCAGTACTTC,CASSLKVPGEQYF
TRBD2,TRBV29-1,TRBJ2-5,.,TGCAGCGTTGCCGGCGGGGGTATACGCCAAGAGACCCAGTACTTC,CSVAGGGIRQETQYF
TRBD2,TRBV12-5,TRBJ2-3,.,TGTGCTAGTGGTTTGTCGGCGGGAGCTTTAGATACGCAGTATTTT,CASGLSAGALDTQYF
TRBD1,TRBV30,TRBJ1-2,.,TGTGCCTGGAGGACACAGGGGTCATACTTCTATGGCTACACCTTC,CAWRTQGSYFYGYTF
.,TRBV10-3,TRBJ1-3,.,TGTGCCATCAGTACAGGGAGCTCTGGAAACACCATATATTTT,CAISTGSSGNTIYF
.,TRBV5-6,TRBJ2-5,.,TGTGCCAGCAGCTGGGGGCCAGAGGGCCGGGAGACCCAGTACTTC,CASSWGPEGRETQYF
TRBD2,TRBV19,TRBJ2-1,.,TGTGCCAGTAGTCTGCTGACTAGCGGGAGGCGCGGTGAGCAGTTCTTC,CASSLLTSGRRGEQFF
.,TRBV6-5,TRBJ1-4,.,TGTGCCAGCAGTTACTCAGGGGGAACTAATGAAAAACTGTTTTTT,CASSYSGGTNEKLFF
.,TRBV2,TRBJ2-7,.,TGTGCCAGCAGTGGGCTGGCCTACGAGCAGTACTTC,CASSGLAYEQYF
TRBD2,TRBV2,TRBJ2-7,.,TGTGCCAGCACCGCCCAGAAGCTAGCGGGATCTTACGAGCAGTACTTC,CASTAQKLAGSYEQYF
TRBD1,TRBV9,TRBJ2-7,.,TGTGCCAGCAGCCTTGGGACAGAGACCTACGAGCAGTACTTC,CASSLGTETYEQYF
.,TRBV28,TRBJ2-7,.,TGTGCCAGCAGGCATGACCGGGATTTAGCCTACGAGCAGTACTTC,CASRHDRDLAYEQYF
.,TRBV4-2,TRBJ2-2,once,TGTGCCAGCAGCCAAGAAGCAGCCCCCGGGGGGGAGCTGTTTTTT,CASSQEAAPGGELFF
TRBD1,TRBV7-8,TRBJ2-5,.,TGTGCCAGCAGCTCGGGACAGACTATCCTGCCTAGGTCCCAAGAGACCCAGTACTTC,CASSSGQTILPRSQETQYF
TRBD2,TRBV5-1,TRBJ2-7,.,TGCGCCAGCAGCTTGGGAGAAGTGGGAGGGTCCTACGAGCAGTACTTC,CASSLGEVGGSYEQYF
.,TRBV21-1,TRBJ1-2,.,TGTGCCAGCAGCAAAGCGCGCTGGGACAGCACCACCTTC,CASSKARWDSTTF
TRBD1,TRBV2,TRBJ1-2,.,TGTGCCAGCAGTTGGAGGACAGGTACTGATGGCTACACCTTC,CASSWRTGTDGYTF
TRBD1,TRBV29-1,TRBJ1-2,.,TGCAGCGGTTATACACGGACAGGCGATGGCTACACCTTC,CSGYTRTGDGYTF
TRBD2,TRBV28,TRBJ2-1,.,TGTGCCAGCAGTTTATTGGCTAGCGGTGGAAATGAGCAGTTCTTC,CASSLLASGGNEQFF
.,TRBV5-6,TRBJ1-2,.,TGTGCCAGCAGCTTGCGGGGGGCGGTCTATGGCTACACCTTC,CASSLRGAVYGYTF
.,TRBV6-5,TRBJ2-1,.,TGTGCCAGCAGTTCTCCGCGGGGAGACTACAATGAGCAGTTCTTC,CASSSPRGDYNEQFF
TRBD2,TRBV19,TRBJ2-2,.,TGTGCCAGTAGCCCCCGGGCTAGCGGCACCGGGGAGCTGTTTTTT,CASSPRASGTGELFF
TRBD2,TRBV7-9,TRBJ2-4,few,TGTGCCAGCAGCTTAGCGGGACTAGCCAAAAACAGTCAGTACTTC,CASSLAGLAKNSQYF
TRBD1,TRBV7-9,TRBJ1-2,.,TGTGCCAGCAGCCGACAGGGGATCGACGGGGGCTACACCTTC,CASSRQGIDGGYTF
TRBD2,TRBV19,TRBJ2-7,few,TGTGCCAGTAGTAGTGGGACTAGCGGAAGATACGAGCAGTACTTC,CASSSGTSGRYEQYF
.,TRBV27,TRBJ2-7,.,TGTGCCAGCAGTGCTAGCTCCTACGAGCAGTACTTC,CASSASSYEQYF
TRBD1,TRBV27,TRBJ2-7,.,TGTGCCACCCGACCCCACCGGGACAGGGTCTACGAGCAGTACTTC,CATRPHRDRVYEQYF
.,TRBV14,TRBJ2-5,few,TGTGCCAGCAGCGCCCGTCTGAGCCTCCAAGAGACCCAGTACTTC,CASSARLSLQETQYF
.,TRBV19,TRBJ2-2,.,TGTGCCAGTAGGGCCTTGACGAGCGGTGGCACCGGGGAGCTGTTTTTT,CASRALTSGGTGELFF
.,TRBV5-6,TRBJ1-2,.,TGTGCCAGCAGCTTGGGCCCCCAGGGTGGGAACTCTGGCTACACCTTC,CASSLGPQGGNSGYTF
TRBD1,TRBV5-1,TRBJ1-1,.,TGCGCCAGCAGCTCGATGGGAGACAGGGACACTGAAGCTTTCTTT,CASSSMGDRDTEAFF
.,TRBV5-4,TRBJ1-4,once,TGTGCCAGCAGCTTCGGGGGGGGAGCAGGGCGATCATATGAAAAACTGTTTTTT,CASSFGGGAGRSYEKLFF
.,TRBV28,TRBJ1-1,.,TGTGCCAGCAGTGACCGGATTGGAGGGTCTGGCACTGAAGCTTTCTTT,CASSDRIGGSGTEAFF
.,TRBV5-1,TRBJ2-7,once,TGCGCCAGCAGCTTGGACAGGGTTGGGTCCTACGAGCAGTACTTC,CASSLDRVGSYEQYF
TRBD2,TRBV13,TRBJ2-4,.,TGTGCCAGCAGCTTAGGACTAGCGGAAAACATTCAGTACTTC,CASSLGLAENIQYF
.,TRBV5-5,TRBJ2-5,.,TGTGCCAGCAGCTTGGTTCCCGGTTTAGAGACCCAGTACTTC,CASSLVPGLETQYF
.,TRBV11-2,TRBJ2-3,few,TGTGCCAGCAGCGACAACCTCCCAGCTAACACAGATACGCAGTATTTT,CASSDNLPANTDTQYF
.,TRBV7-2,TRBJ2-1,.,TGTGCCAGCAGCTTAGATGGCGGGAAGGGTTCGGGTGAGCAGTTCTTC,CASSLDGGKGSGEQFF
.,TRBV11-1,TRBJ2-1,few,TGTGCCAGCAGCCCCGGATGGGGGCAAGGGGACAATGAGCAGTTCTTC,CASSPGWGQGDNEQFF
.,TRBV19,TRBJ1-5,.,TGTGCCAGTGCCCATCAAACAGGGCTGGGGGATCAGCCCCAGCATTTT,CASAHQTGLGDQPQHF
TRBD1,TRBV30,TRBJ2-2,few,TGTGCCTGGAGTACTGGGGACAGGCTCTCCTCCGGGGAGCTGTTTTTT,CAWSTGDRLSSGELFF
TRBD2,TRBV29-1,TRBJ2-1,.,TGCAGCGGCACCCGAGCTAGCGGGGCCTACAATGAGCAGTTCTTC,CSGTRASGAYNEQFF